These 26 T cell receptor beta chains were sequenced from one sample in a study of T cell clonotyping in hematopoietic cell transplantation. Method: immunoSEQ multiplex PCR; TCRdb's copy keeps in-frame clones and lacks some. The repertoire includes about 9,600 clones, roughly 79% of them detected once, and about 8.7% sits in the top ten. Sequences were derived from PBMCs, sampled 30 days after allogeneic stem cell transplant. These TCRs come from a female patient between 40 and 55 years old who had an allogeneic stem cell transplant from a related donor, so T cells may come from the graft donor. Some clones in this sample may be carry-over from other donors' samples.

The CDR3 DNA is TGTGCCAGCAGTGAACGACCCCGGGGGAGCAATCAGCCCCAGCATTTT. This encodes CASSERPRGSNQPQHF. This chain joins TRBV6-1 and TRBJ1-5; D possibly corresponds to TRBD1 (5 bases). V lost 2 bases to trimming and J lost 1 base, with 12 bases between them. The CDR3 covers 16 residues. The germline CDR1 and CDR2 sequences are MNHNS and SASEGT.

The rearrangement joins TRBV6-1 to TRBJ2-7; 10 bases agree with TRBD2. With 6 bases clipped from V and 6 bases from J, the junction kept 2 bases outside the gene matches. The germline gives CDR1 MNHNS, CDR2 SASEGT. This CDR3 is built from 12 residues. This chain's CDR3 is CASRLAGTEQYF. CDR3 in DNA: TGTGCCAGCAGACTAGCGGGAACCGAGCAGTACTTC.

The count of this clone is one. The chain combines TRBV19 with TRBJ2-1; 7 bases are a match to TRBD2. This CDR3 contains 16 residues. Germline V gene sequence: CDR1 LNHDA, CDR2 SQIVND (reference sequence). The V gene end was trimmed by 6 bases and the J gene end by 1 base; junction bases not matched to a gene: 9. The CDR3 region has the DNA TGTGCCAGTAGGGGGCTTTACGGGAGGTCCTACAATGAGCAGTTCTTC. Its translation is CASRGLYGRSYNEQFF.

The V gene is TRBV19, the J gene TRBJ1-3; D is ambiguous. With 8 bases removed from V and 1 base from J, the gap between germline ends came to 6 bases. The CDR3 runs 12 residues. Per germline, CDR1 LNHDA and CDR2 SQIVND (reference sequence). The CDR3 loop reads CASGFSGNTIYF. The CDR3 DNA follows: TGTGCCAGTGGATTTTCTGGAAACACCATATATTTT. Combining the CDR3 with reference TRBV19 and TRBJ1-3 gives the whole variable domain DGGITQSPKYLFRKEGQNVTLSCEQNLNHDAMYWYRQDPGQGLRLIYYSQIVNDFQKGDIAEGYSVSREKKESFPLTVTSAQKNPTAFYLCASGFSGNTIYFGEGSWLTVV.

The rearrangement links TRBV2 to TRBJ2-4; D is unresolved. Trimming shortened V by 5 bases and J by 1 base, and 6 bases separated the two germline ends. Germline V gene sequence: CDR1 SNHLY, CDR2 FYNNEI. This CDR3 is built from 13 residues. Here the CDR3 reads CASSPFAKNIQYF. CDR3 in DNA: TGTGCCAGCAGTCCCTTTGCCAAAAACATTCAGTACTTC.

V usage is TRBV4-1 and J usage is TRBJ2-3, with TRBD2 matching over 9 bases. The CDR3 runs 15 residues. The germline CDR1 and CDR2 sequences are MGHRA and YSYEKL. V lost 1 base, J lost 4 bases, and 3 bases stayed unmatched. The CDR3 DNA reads TGCGCCAGCAGCCAAGTAGCGGGAGTGGCAGATACGCAGTATTTT. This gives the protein CASSQVAGVADTQYF.

Here the CDR3 reads CASSRQSTDTQYF. The CDR3 coding sequence is TGTGCCAGTAGTCGTCAATCCACAGATACGCAGTATTTT. The chain is built from TRBV19 and TRBJ2-3; no clear D gene. The CDR3 loop spans 13 amino acids. Deletions cut 5 bases from V and 2 bases from J, with 8 bases between. Germline V CDR1 and CDR2: LNHDA, SQIVND (reference sequence).

The CDR3 is CASSQEEGAADTQYF. The CDR3 bases are TGTGCCAGCAGCCAAGAAGAGGGGGCCGCAGATACGCAGTATTTT. The chain joins TRBV4-2 to TRBJ2-3; 7 nucleotides align to TRBD1. From germline, CDR1 is LGHNA and CDR2 YNFKEQ. Germline trimming cut 0 bases from V and 4 bases from J; bases unmatched to any gene: 4. This CDR3 comprises 15 residues.

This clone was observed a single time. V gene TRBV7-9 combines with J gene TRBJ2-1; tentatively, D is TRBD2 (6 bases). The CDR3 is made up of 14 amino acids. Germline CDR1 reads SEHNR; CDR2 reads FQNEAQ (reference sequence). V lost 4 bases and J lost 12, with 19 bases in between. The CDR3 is CASSSAGTAVRQFF. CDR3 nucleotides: TGTGCCAGCAGCTCGGCCGGGACTGCGGTTAGGCAGTTCTTC.

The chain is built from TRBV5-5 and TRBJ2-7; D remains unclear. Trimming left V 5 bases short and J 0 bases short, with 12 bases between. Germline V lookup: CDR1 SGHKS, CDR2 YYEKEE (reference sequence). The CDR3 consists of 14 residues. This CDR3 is CASSLVWSSYEQYF. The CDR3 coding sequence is TGTGCCAGCAGTCTGGTCTGGTCCTCCTACGAGCAGTACTTC.

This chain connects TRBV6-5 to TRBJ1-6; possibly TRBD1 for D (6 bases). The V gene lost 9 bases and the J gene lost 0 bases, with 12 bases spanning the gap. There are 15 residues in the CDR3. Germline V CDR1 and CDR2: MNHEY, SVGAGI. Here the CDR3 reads CASSRQVSYNSPLHF. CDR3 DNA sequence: TGTGCCAGTTCCAGACAGGTCTCCTATAATTCACCCCTCCACTTT.

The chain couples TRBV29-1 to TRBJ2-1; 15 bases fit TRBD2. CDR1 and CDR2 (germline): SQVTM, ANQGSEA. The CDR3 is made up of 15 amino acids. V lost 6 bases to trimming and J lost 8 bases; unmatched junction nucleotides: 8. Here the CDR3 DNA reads TGCAGCGTGTACCTCGGACTAGCGGGAGGGGATGAGCAGTTCTTC. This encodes CSVYLGLAGGDEQFF.

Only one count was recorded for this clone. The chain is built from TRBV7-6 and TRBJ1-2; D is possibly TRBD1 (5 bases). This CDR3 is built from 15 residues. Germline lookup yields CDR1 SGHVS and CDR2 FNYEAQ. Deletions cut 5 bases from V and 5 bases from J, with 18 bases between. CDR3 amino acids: CASSPFPGDSYGYTF. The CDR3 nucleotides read TGTGCCAGCAGCCCATTTCCGGGTGACAGTTATGGCTACACCTTC.

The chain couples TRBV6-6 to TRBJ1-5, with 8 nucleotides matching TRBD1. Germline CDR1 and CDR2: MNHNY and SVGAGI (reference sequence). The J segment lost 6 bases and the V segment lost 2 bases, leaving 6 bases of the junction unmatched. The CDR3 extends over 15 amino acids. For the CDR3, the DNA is TGTGCCAGCAGTTACAGTCAGGGGGCGGCTCAGCCCCAGCATTTT. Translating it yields CASSYSQGAAQPQHF.

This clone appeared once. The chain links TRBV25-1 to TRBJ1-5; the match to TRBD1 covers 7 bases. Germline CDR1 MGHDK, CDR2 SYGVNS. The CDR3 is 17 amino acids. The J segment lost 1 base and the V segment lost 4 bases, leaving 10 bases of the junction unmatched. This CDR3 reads CASSGSTGTVSNQPQHF. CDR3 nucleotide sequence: TGTGCCAGCAGTGGATCCACCGGGACAGTCAGCAATCAGCCCCAGCATTTT.

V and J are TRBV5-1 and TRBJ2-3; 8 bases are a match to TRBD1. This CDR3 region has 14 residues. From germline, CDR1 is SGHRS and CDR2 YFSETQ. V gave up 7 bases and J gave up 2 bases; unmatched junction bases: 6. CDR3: CASEGTGNTDTQYF. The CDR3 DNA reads TGCGCCAGCGAGGGGACAGGAAACACAGATACGCAGTATTTT.

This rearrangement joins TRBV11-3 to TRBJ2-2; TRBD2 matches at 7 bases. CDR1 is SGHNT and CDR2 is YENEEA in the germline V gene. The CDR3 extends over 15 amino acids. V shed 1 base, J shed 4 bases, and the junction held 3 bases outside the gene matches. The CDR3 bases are TGTGCCAGCAGCTTAGGGACTAGTTTCACCGGGGAGCTGTTTTTT. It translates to CASSLGTSFTGELFF.

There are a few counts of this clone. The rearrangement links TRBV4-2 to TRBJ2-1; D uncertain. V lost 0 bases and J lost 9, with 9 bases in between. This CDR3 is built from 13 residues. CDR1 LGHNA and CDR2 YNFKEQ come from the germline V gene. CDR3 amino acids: CASSQENPGEQFF. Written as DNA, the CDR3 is TGTGCCAGCAGCCAAGAGAATCCCGGTGAGCAGTTCTTC.

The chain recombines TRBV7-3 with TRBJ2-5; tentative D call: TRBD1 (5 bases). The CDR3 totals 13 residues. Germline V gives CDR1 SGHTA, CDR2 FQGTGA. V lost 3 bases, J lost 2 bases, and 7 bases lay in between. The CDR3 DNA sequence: TGTGCCAGCAGCTTGGGGCTACAAGAGACCCAGTACTTC. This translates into CASSLGLQETQYF.

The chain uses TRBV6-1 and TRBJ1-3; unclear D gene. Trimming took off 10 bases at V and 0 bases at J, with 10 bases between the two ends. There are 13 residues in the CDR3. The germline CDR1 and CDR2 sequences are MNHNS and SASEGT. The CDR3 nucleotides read TGTGCCACCGGAGAGGTCTCTGGAAACACCATATATTTT. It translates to CATGEVSGNTIYF.

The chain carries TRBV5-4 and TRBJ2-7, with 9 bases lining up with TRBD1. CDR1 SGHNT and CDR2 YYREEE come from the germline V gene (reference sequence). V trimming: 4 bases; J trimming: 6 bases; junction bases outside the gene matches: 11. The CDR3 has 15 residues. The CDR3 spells CASSVRTGVFGEQYF. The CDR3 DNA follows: TGTGCCAGCAGCGTCCGGACAGGGGTTTTCGGCGAGCAGTACTTC.

In nucleotides, the CDR3 is TGCGCCAGCAGAACAGAAAACAGGGCGGGAGAGCAGTACTTC. The encoded protein is CASRTENRAGEQYF. The rearrangement links TRBV10-2 to TRBJ2-7; D may match TRBD1 or TRBD2 (6 bases each). V was trimmed by 6 bases and J by 7 bases, leaving 19 bases between them. CDR3 length: 14 amino acids. The germline CDR1 and CDR2 sequences are WSHSY and SAAADI.

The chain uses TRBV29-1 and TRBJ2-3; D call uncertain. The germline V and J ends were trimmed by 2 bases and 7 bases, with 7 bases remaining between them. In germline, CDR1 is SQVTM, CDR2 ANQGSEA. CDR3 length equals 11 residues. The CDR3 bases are TGCAGCGTTGAACTGGGGAATACGCAGTATTTT. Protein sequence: CSVELGNTQYF.

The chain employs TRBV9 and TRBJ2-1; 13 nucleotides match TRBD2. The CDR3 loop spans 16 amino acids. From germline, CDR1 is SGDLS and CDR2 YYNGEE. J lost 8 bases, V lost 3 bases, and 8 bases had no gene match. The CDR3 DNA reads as TGTGCCAGCAGCGCCGGACTAGCGGGAGCAATAGATGAGCAGTTCTTC. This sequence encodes CASSAGLAGAIDEQFF.

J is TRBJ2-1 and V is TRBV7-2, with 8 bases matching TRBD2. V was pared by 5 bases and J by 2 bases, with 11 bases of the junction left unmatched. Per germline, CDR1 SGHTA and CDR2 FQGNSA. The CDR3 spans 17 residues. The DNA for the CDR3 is TGTGCCAGCAGCCCACAACCTAGCGGGTTACCCTACAATGAGCAGTTCTTC. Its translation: CASSPQPSGLPYNEQFF.

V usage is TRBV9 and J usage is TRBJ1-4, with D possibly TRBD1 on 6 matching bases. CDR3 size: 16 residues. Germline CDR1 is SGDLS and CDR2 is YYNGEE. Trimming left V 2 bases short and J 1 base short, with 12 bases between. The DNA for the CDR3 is TGTGCCAGCAGCGTGACAGGTGGGGGAACTAATGAAAAACTGTTTTTT. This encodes CASSVTGGGTNEKLFF. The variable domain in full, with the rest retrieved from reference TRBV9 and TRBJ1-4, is DSGVTQTPKHLITATGQRVTLRCSPRSGDLSVYWYQQSLDQGLQFLIQYYNGEERAKGNILERFSAQQFPDLHSELNLSSLELGDSALYFCASSVTGGGTNEKLFFGSGTQLSVL.